The 14 T cell receptor beta chains below all came from one sample that was sequenced in a study of early T cells in non-severe SARS-CoV-2 infection. TCRdb passed the 5' RACE reads through MiXCR, listing each CDR3 protein once. The data contain more than 45,000 distinct CDR3 sequences, roughly 6.1% of them seen just once; the ten biggest clones take up around 7%. The sequenced sample was whole blood, obtained at baseline. The receptors were sampled from an adult who was a healthcare worker with PCR-confirmed SARS-CoV-2 infection or an uninfected control (not recorded which).

DNA for the CDR3: TGTGCCAGCTCAAAAGGGAAGGGACAGACCACTGAAGCTTTCTTT. Protein product: CASSKGKGQTTEAFF. The V gene is TRBV18, the J gene TRBJ1-1; the match to TRBD1 covers 7 bases. With V trimmed by 5 bases and J by 4 bases, 10 bases remained unmatched. The CDR3 covers 15 residues. Germline V CDR1 and CDR2: KGHSH, LQKENI.

In this sample, this clonotype turned up many times. The V and J genes are TRBV4-2 and TRBJ2-5; D is unresolved. The CDR3 sequence is 14 residues long. Germline V lookup: CDR1 LGHNA, CDR2 YNFKEQ. Trimming left V 0 bases short and J 3 bases short, with 8 bases between. CDR3 bases: TGTGCCAGCAGCCAAGATCCCACGGAAGAGACCCAGTACTTC. This gives the protein CASSQDPTEETQYF.

The J gene is TRBJ1-5, the V gene TRBV19; unclear D gene. The germline V and J ends were trimmed by 5 bases and 7 bases, with 12 bases remaining between them. Per germline, CDR1 LNHDA and CDR2 SQIVND (reference sequence). The CDR3 spans 13 residues. CDR3 nucleotides: TGTGCCAGTAGTGAGCAGAAATGGCAGCCCCAGCATTTT. The encoded protein is CASSEQKWQPQHF. The variable domain in full, with the rest retrieved from reference TRBV19 and TRBJ1-5, is DGGITQSPKYLFRKEGQNVTLSCEQNLNHDAMYWYRQDPGQGLRLIYYSQIVNDFQKGDIAEGYSVSREKKESFPLTVTSAQKNPTAFYLCASSEQKWQPQHFGDGTRLSIL.

The gene calls are TRBV5-5 and TRBJ1-1; D unresolved. The CDR3 has 13 amino acids. Germline-derived CDR1 and CDR2 are SGHKS and YYEKEE (reference sequence). The V end lost 0 bases, the J end lost 5 bases, and 8 bases lay between the germline ends. The CDR3 DNA reads as TGTGCCAGCAGCTTGGCGGGGTTAACTGAAGCTTTCTTT. Its translation: CASSLAGLTEAFF.

The chain uses TRBV29-1 and TRBJ2-4; either TRBD1 or TRBD2 may supply D (6 bases each). Germline-derived CDR1 and CDR2 are SQVTM and ANQGSEA. Trimming took off 6 bases at V and 9 bases at J, with 18 bases between the two ends. The CDR3 contains 13 residues. CDR3 sequence reads: CSVPDRLGGIQYF. Written as DNA, the CDR3 is TGCAGCGTGCCGGACAGACTAGGGGGCATTCAGTACTTC.

This chain uses TRBV10-3 with TRBJ2-2, with 11 nucleotides matching TRBD2. Germline-derived CDR1 and CDR2 are ENHRY and SYGVKD. V dropped 11 bases and J dropped 7; count of bases not matched to a gene: 9. This CDR3 spans 14 amino acids. Here the CDR3 reads CAARTSGSDGELFF. The CDR3 DNA is TGTGCCGCCCGAACTAGCGGGAGTGACGGGGAGCTGTTTTTT.

This clonotype was found a few times. The chain carries TRBV30 and TRBJ2-4, with D perhaps matching TRBD1 (6 bases). Trimming stripped 3 bases from V and 1 base from J, with 25 bases between. This CDR3 contains 19 residues. CDR1 and CDR2 from the germline V gene are GTSNPN and SVGIG (reference sequence). The CDR3 coding sequence is TGTGCCTGGAGCATAACAGGGATGGGGGCTTCTACGGCCAAAAACATTCAGTACTTC. Amino acids: CAWSITGMGASTAKNIQYF. Full variable domain (outside the CDR3, taken from reference TRBV30 and TRBJ2-4): SQTIHQWPATLVQPVGSPLSLECTVEGTSNPNLYWYRQAAGRGLQLLFYSVGIGQISSEVPQNLSASRPQDRQFILSSKKLLLSDSGFYLCAWSITGMGASTAKNIQYFGAGTRLSVL.

This clonotype has a count of ten or more. The chain is built from TRBV11-3 and TRBJ2-2, with 9 bases aligning to TRBD2. The CDR3 is 16 amino acids. The V segment lost 2 bases and the J segment 8 bases; nucleotides outside the gene matches: 9. The germline V gene encodes CDR1 SGHNT and CDR2 YENEEA. The CDR3 DNA sequence: TGTGCCAGCAGCTTATACGGAGCGGGAGGCTCTGGGGAGCTGTTTTTT. Residues: CASSLYGAGGSGELFF.

The chain uses TRBV5-4 and TRBJ2-3, with TRBD2 identical over 11 bases. V shed 0 bases and J 2 bases; nucleotides not matched to a gene: 2. This CDR3 region has 16 residues. Germline loops: CDR1 SGHNT, CDR2 YYREEE (reference sequence). The CDR3 reads CASSLGLAGYTDTQYF. DNA of the CDR3: TGTGCCAGCAGCTTGGGACTAGCGGGGTACACAGATACGCAGTATTTT.

This clonotype was picked up a small number of times. The chain recombines TRBV3-1 with TRBJ2-7; TRBD1 matches at 7 bases. The CDR3 is 15 residues long. Per the germline V gene, CDR1 is LGHDT and CDR2 is YNNKEL (reference sequence). The trim removed 7 bases at V and 6 bases at J, leaving 15 bases unmatched. The CDR3 loop is CASNTPGTAGGEQYF. CDR3 sequence (DNA): TGTGCCAGCAACACTCCCGGGACAGCCGGTGGCGAGCAGTACTTC.

This clonotype was picked up a small number of times. The chain combines TRBV6-5 with TRBJ1-2, with TRBD1 matching 8 bases. The CDR3 covers 14 residues. V shed 7 bases and J 5 bases; nucleotides not matched to a gene: 9. CDR1 is MNHEY and CDR2 is SVGAGI in the germline V gene. CDR3 residues: CASTPTGDGYGYTF. The CDR3 region has the DNA TGTGCCAGCACCCCGACAGGGGATGGGTATGGCTACACCTTC.

This clonotype was counted many times. The V and J genes are TRBV6-6 and TRBJ1-2, with 7 bases aligning to TRBD1. Trimming removed 7 bases from V and 0 bases from J; junction bases left unmatched: 8. CDR1 and CDR2 (germline): MNHNY, SVGAGI (reference sequence). This CDR3 spans 15 amino acids. The CDR3 nucleotides read TGTGCCAGCATCCGGACAGGCGGTTCTAACTATGGCTACACCTTC. This translates into CASIRTGGSNYGYTF.

This clonotype was observed a few times. This chain uses TRBV6-5 with TRBJ2-7; perhaps D is TRBD1 or TRBD2 (5 bases each). V dropped 6 bases and J dropped 1 base, with 16 bases sitting between them. Germline values: CDR1 MNHEY, CDR2 SVGAGI. The CDR3 extends over 15 amino acids. The CDR3, as DNA: TGTGCCAGCAGCCCGGGGCGCGGTAAATCCTACGAGCAGTACTTC. Its translation: CASSPGRGKSYEQYF.

This clonotype was seen only a few times. V usage is TRBV27 and J usage is TRBJ1-5, with 11 bases matching TRBD1. J gave up 5 bases and V 7 bases, and 4 bases lay outside the gene matches. The germline V gene encodes CDR1 MNHEY and CDR2 SMNVEV (reference sequence). The CDR3 sequence is 14 residues long. CDR3 in amino acids: CASKQDRGHQPQHF. CDR3 nucleotides: TGTGCCAGCAAACAGGACAGGGGGCATCAGCCCCAGCATTTT.